These 24 T cell receptor beta chains were sequenced from one sample in a study of blood T cell repertoires in COVID-19. The method was immunoSEQ multiplex PCR; TCRdb's version includes in-frame clones alone and lacks a portion of them. The data contain over 35,000 clones, approximately 90% of them seen just once; the ten biggest clones take up just under 8.5%. Sequenced input: peripheral blood. These receptors came from a man aged 60-69 years with active COVID-19.

The genes are TRBV6-2 or TRBV6-3 and TRBJ2-5; D is unresolved. In germline, CDR1 is MNHEY, CDR2 SVGEGT. Trimming took 0 bases from V and 4 from J, leaving 6 bases between them. This CDR3 contains 13 residues. Here the CDR3 DNA reads TGTGCCAGCAGTTACTCTTCTCGAGAGACCCAGTACTTC. This encodes CASSYSSRETQYF.

The V call is TRBV28, the J call TRBJ1-3, with no clear D. CDR3 length: 16 residues. Per germline, CDR1 MDHEN and CDR2 SYDVKM. V lost 6 bases, J lost 1 base, and 16 bases lay in between. The CDR3, as DNA: TGTGCCAGCAGCTTAAACGGGGTCCGTTCTGGAAACACCATATATTTT. This sequence encodes CASSLNGVRSGNTIYF.

The chain is built from TRBV2 and TRBJ2-1, with D perhaps TRBD2 (6 bases). V gave up 4 bases and J gave up 6 bases, with 10 bases separating them. Looked up from germline, CDR1 is SNHLY and CDR2 is FYNNEI. The CDR3 loop spans 13 amino acids. The chain's CDR3 is CASSGMGGNEQFF. CDR3 nucleotide sequence: TGTGCCAGCAGTGGGATGGGAGGCAATGAGCAGTTCTTC.

The chain has TRBV7-2 and TRBJ2-1, with 9 nucleotides matching TRBD2. The CDR3 is 17 residues long. V lost 1 base to trimming and J lost 2 bases; unmatched junction nucleotides: 6. Germline CDR1 reads SGHTA; CDR2 reads FQGNSA. CDR3 nucleotide sequence: TGTGCCAGCAGCTTAGTAGTCAGGACTAGCGCCTACAATGAGCAGTTCTTC. It specifies CASSLVVRTSAYNEQFF.

The chain recombines TRBV29-1 with TRBJ2-3; TRBD2 matches at 10 bases. The CDR3 loop spans 15 amino acids. V dropped 0 bases and J dropped 6; count of bases not matched to a gene: 6. Germline lookup yields CDR1 SQVTM and CDR2 ANQGSEA. The CDR3, as DNA: TGCAGCGTTGAAGACGGACTAGCGGTATCGGATACGCAGTATTTT. Protein product: CSVEDGLAVSDTQYF.

The rearrangement links TRBV19 to TRBJ2-7, with a weak D call TRBD1 (6 bases). CDR3 length: 14 amino acids. With 1 base removed from V and 5 bases from J, the gap between germline ends came to 12 bases. Per the germline V gene, CDR1 is LNHDA and CDR2 is SQIVND (reference sequence). The CDR3 DNA reads TGTGCCAGTAGTATAGGAGGGGGAAGCGACGAGCAGTACTTC. This encodes CASSIGGGSDEQYF.

The count of this clone is one. The chain couples TRBV5-1 to TRBJ1-4; 9 nucleotides line up with TRBD1. Germline assignment: CDR1 SGHRS and CDR2 YFSETQ. V was pared by 4 bases and J by 8 bases, with 6 bases of the junction left unmatched. This CDR3 has 14 residues. CDR3: CASSRGQGGEKLFF. The CDR3 nucleotides read TGCGCCAGCAGCCGGGGACAGGGAGGAGAAAAACTGTTTTTT.

V usage is TRBV25-1 and J usage is TRBJ2-5, with TRBD2 matching over 9 bases. Germline V gene data show CDR1 as MGHDK and CDR2 as SYGVNS. The ends lost 4 bases at V and 5 bases at J; junction bases unmatched: 14. CDR3 length equals 17 residues. The CDR3 region is CASSVLGRASGMETQYF. CDR3 nucleotide sequence: TGTGCCAGCAGTGTCCTGGGTAGGGCTAGCGGGATGGAGACCCAGTACTTC.

The chain joins TRBV2 to TRBJ2-2; possible D gene TRBD1, 6 bases. CDR3 length equals 15 residues. Trimming pared 4 bases from V and 4 bases from J, leaving 13 bases between. From germline, CDR1 is SNHLY and CDR2 FYNNEI. The CDR3 nucleotides are TGTGCCAGCAGTGCGTCCGGGACATCCACCGGGGAGCTGTTTTTT. As protein: CASSASGTSTGELFF.

This rearrangement joins TRBV12-3 or TRBV12-4 to TRBJ2-1; a weak D match, TRBD2 (6 bases). CDR3 size: 12 residues. V was pared by 3 bases and J by 9 bases, with 9 bases between. The CDR3 bases are TGTGCCAGCAGTTTTAGCGGATTTGAGCAGTTCTTC. It codes for CASSFSGFEQFF.

The V and J genes are TRBV7-2 and TRBJ2-7; 8 bases agree with TRBD2. The V gene's germline CDR1 is SGHTA and CDR2 FQGNSA. This CDR3 is built from 15 residues. V gave up 1 base and J gave up 6 bases; unmatched junction bases: 8. The CDR3 loop reads CASSLVSGGEVEQYF. The CDR3 region has the DNA TGTGCCAGCAGCTTAGTGTCGGGGGGGGAGGTCGAGCAGTACTTC.

The chain links TRBV5-4 to TRBJ2-4; D might be TRBD2 (6 bases). Germline loops: CDR1 SGHNT, CDR2 YYREEE (reference sequence). Deletions cut 0 bases from V and 4 bases from J, with 17 bases between. The CDR3 totals 17 residues. Here the CDR3 reads CASSLVGGQGSKNIQYF. Here the CDR3 DNA reads TGTGCCAGCAGCTTGGTGGGGGGTCAGGGCTCGAAAAACATTCAGTACTTC.

The chain employs TRBV12-3 or TRBV12-4 and TRBJ1-1; perhaps TRBD1 as D (6 bases). The V end lost 7 bases, the J end lost 4 bases, and 13 bases lay between the germline ends. This CDR3 comprises 13 residues. CDR3: CASTRVGGTEAFF. The DNA for the CDR3 is TGTGCCAGCACCCGCGTAGGGGGCACTGAAGCTTTCTTT.

V gene TRBV6-5 combines with J gene TRBJ2-1; 13 bases are shared with TRBD2. The CDR3 spans 15 residues. V lost 8 bases to trimming and J lost 7 bases; unmatched junction nucleotides: 8. The germline gives CDR1 MNHEY, CDR2 SVGAGI. The CDR3 is CASLRTSGSVNEQFF. The CDR3 region has the DNA TGTGCCAGCCTAAGGACTAGCGGGAGTGTGAATGAGCAGTTCTTC.

V and J are TRBV5-1 and TRBJ2-5, with D perhaps matching TRBD1 (6 bases). Between the trimmed V and J ends, which lost 4 bases and 5 bases, there was a span of 12 bases. CDR1 SGHRS and CDR2 YFSETQ come from the germline V gene. This CDR3 spans 13 amino acids. The CDR3: CASSRSRGETQYF. The DNA of the CDR3 is TGCGCCAGCAGCCGTTCTAGGGGGGAGACCCAGTACTTC.

The chain links TRBV14 to TRBJ1-1; no clear D. V shed 4 bases and J shed 0 bases, with 12 bases lying between them. The CDR3 runs 15 residues. Germline V CDR1 and CDR2: SGHDN, FVKESK. The CDR3 spells CASSPWRRLNTEAFF. The DNA of the CDR3 is TGTGCCAGCAGCCCGTGGAGGCGACTGAACACTGAAGCTTTCTTT.

This chain connects TRBV3-1 (or the pseudogene TRBV3-2) to TRBJ2-5; no clear D. The germline V gene has CDR1 LGHDT and CDR2 YNNKEL (reference sequence). V lost 4 bases and J lost 4, with 19 bases in between. CDR3 length: 16 residues. CDR3 sequence reads: CASSPGRSAIGETQYF. The DNA of the CDR3 is TGTGCCAGCAGCCCGGGTCGGTCAGCTATAGGAGAGACCCAGTACTTC.

The chain carries TRBV9 and TRBJ2-7; 7 positions match TRBD2. Trimming removed 0 bases from V and 6 bases from J; junction bases left unmatched: 9. The CDR3 runs to 15 residues. Germline values: CDR1 SGDLS, CDR2 YYNGEE. The CDR3 DNA sequence: TGTGCCAGCAGCGTAGAGACGGGAGGTCAGTCCGAGCAGTACTTC. Translating gives CASSVETGGQSEQYF.

The J gene is TRBJ2-1, the V gene TRBV18; the D is unclear. The CDR3 covers 13 residues. The V end was cut by 2 bases, the J end by 10 bases, with 12 bases between. Germline V lookup: CDR1 KGHSH, CDR2 LQKENI. CDR3 amino acids: CASSPDRTAEQFF. CDR3 coding DNA: TGTGCCAGCTCACCAGATCGAACAGCAGAGCAGTTCTTC.

The chain couples TRBV27 to TRBJ2-7; TRBD2 aligns across 7 bases. The CDR3 runs 14 residues. Germline V gene sequence: CDR1 MNHEY, CDR2 SMNVEV (reference sequence). The V gene end was trimmed by 11 bases and the J gene end by 0 bases; junction bases not matched to a gene: 10. For the CDR3, the DNA is TGTGCCGCCAAGAGGAGCGGGACCTCCTACGAGCAGTACTTC. Translating it yields CAAKRSGTSYEQYF.

The chain couples TRBV6-2 or TRBV6-3 to TRBJ1-2; TRBD1 might be the D (5 bases). CDR1 is MNHEY, CDR2 SVGEGT, per germline. The CDR3 totals 16 residues. Deletions cut 6 bases from V and 0 bases from J, with 17 bases between. Written as DNA, the CDR3 is TGTGCCAGCAGCTCCCCCTCGACAGAGGCTAACTATGGCTACACCTTC. It specifies CASSSPSTEANYGYTF.

The chain carries TRBV4-3 and TRBJ2-3; 7 nucleotides agree with TRBD1. This CDR3 is 16 amino acids long. Germline V gene data show CDR1 as LGHNA and CDR2 as YSLEER. J was trimmed by 1 base and V by 4 bases; bases with no gene match: 8. The CDR3 DNA reads as TGCGCCAGCAGCCTTATTGAGGGGGCGGGCACAGATACGCAGTATTTT. Translation gives CASSLIEGAGTDTQYF.

V usage is TRBV25-1 and J usage is TRBJ1-6; 7 bases are a match to TRBD1. Trimming cost V 3 bases and J 10 bases; bases outside gene matches: 6. CDR3 length: 14 amino acids. Germline CDR1 and CDR2: MGHDK and SYGVNS. The DNA of the CDR3 is TGTGCCAGCAGTGATGGAGGGGGCAACTCACCCCTCCACTTT. Amino acids: CASSDGGGNSPLHF.

The chain employs TRBV5-4 and TRBJ2-7; possibly TRBD2 for D (6 bases). The CDR3 runs to 14 residues. Trimming stripped 1 base from V and 1 base from J, with 9 bases between. Per germline, CDR1 SGHNT and CDR2 YYREEE (reference sequence). CDR3 loop: CASSLLGGSYEQYF. As DNA, the CDR3 is TGTGCCAGCAGCTTGCTGGGAGGATCCTACGAGCAGTACTTC.